This T cell receptor beta chain was captured in a study of cytomegalovirus exposure and HLA in healthy donors. Overall study: An early data release held some 89 million unique TCRs from HLA-typed donors. Most genotyped donors, approximately 77% of roughly 400, had Caucasian-associated genetic ancestry. General study points: V segments that were indistinguishable, TRBV6-2 and TRBV6-3 among them, were omitted from analysis. Further analysis, carried out later, found HLA-associated TCR beta chains more clonally expanded than equally common other chains.

The study ran its PCR with 60 Vbeta and 13 Jbeta primers. Using immunoSEQ multiplex PCR, the repertoire was profiled, and TCRdb retains in-frame clones only, with some absent. The sample shows 130,000 or so clones, about 8.5% of them seen only once. From germline, CDR1 is LNHDA and CDR2 SQIVND (reference sequence). The length of the CDR3 is 15 residues. After removal of 4 bases from V and 2 bases from J, the junction contained 1 base not matched to a gene. A remark on this clone: Its antigen is still unknown.

The sample was PBMCs. This chain uses TRBV19 with TRBJ2-2; 10 bases agree with TRBD1. This receptor was obtained from a man between 35 and 55 years old in good health and CMV-seronegative. The CDR3: CASSTTGGNTGELFF. The CDR3 bases are TGTGCCAGTAGTACGACAGGGGGCAACACCGGGGAGCTGTTTTTT.